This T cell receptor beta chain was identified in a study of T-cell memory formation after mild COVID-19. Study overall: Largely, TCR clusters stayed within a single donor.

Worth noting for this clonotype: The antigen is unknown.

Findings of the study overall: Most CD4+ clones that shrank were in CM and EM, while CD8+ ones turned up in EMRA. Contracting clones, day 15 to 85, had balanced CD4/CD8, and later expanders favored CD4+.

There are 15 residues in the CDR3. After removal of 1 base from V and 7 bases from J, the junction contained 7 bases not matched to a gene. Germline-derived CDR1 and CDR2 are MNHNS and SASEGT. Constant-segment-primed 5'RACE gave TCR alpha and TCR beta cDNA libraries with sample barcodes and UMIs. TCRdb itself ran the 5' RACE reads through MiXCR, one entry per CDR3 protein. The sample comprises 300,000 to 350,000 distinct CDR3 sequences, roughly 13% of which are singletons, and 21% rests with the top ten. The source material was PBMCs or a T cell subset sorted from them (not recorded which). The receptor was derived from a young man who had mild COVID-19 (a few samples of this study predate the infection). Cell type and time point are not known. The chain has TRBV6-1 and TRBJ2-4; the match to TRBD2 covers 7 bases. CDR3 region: CASSEEWEGLNIQYF. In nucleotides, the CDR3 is TGTGCCAGCAGTGAAGAATGGGAGGGGTTGAACATTCAGTACTTC.